This entry lists 27 T cell receptor beta chains sequenced from one sample in a study of identical twins. TCRdb analysed the 5' RACE reads with MiXCR anew, one entry per CDR3 protein. The repertoire consists of more than 400,000 distinct CDR3 sequences, with over 12% occurring once and the leading ten covering roughly 0.4%. The same specimen was also included in a second study, on yellow fever vaccine responses in identical twins.

The source material was CD4+ T cells sorted from blood. The receptors come from a woman aged 18-29 years in good health.

The V gene is TRBV3-1, the J gene TRBJ1-4; tentative D call: TRBD1 (5 bases). This CDR3 is built from 18 residues. Germline loops: CDR1 LGHDT, CDR2 YNNKEL (reference sequence). V lost 0 bases and J lost 3, with 17 bases in between. The CDR3 DNA is TGTGCCAGCAGCCAAGACCGACGTTTCAGGGATCCTAATGAAAAACTGTTTTTT. Protein: CASSQDRRFRDPNEKLFF.

The chain is built from TRBV25-1 and TRBJ2-1; unclear D gene. Germline V gives CDR1 MGHDK, CDR2 SYGVNS. V gave up 0 bases and J gave up 10 bases, with 10 bases separating them. The CDR3 covers 13 residues. CDR3 amino acids: CASSEYGVWEQFF. Here the CDR3 DNA reads TGTGCCAGCAGTGAATATGGAGTGTGGGAGCAGTTCTTC.

This clonotype was recorded a few times. The rearrangement links TRBV3-1 to TRBJ1-2, with TRBD1 matching over 7 bases. This CDR3 spans 13 amino acids. Germline V lookup: CDR1 LGHDT, CDR2 YNNKEL (reference sequence). Trimming took 1 base from V and 10 from J; bases not matched to a gene: 6. The CDR3 spells CASSQGGQTPYTF. CDR3 DNA sequence: TGTGCCAGCAGCCAAGGGGGACAGACCCCCTACACCTTC. Full variable domain (missing parts from reference TRBV3-1 and TRBJ1-2): DTAVSQTPKYLVTQMGNDKSIKCEQNLGHDTMYWYKQDSKKFLKIMFSYNNKELIINETVPNRFSPKSPDKAHLNLHINSLELGDSAVYFCASSQGGQTPYTFGSGTRLTVV.

There are a few counts of this clonotype. The chain combines TRBV27 with TRBJ2-1, with D perhaps matching TRBD2 (5 bases). This CDR3 comprises 13 residues. Trimming pared 2 bases from V and 5 bases from J, leaving 7 bases between. CDR1 is MNHEY, CDR2 SMNVEV, per germline (reference sequence). The CDR3, as DNA: TGTGCCAGCAGTTTACGGCGGGACAATGAGCAGTTCTTC. The encoded protein is CASSLRRDNEQFF.

This clonotype has only a few counts. V is TRBV28 and J is TRBJ2-7, with D unresolved. V was shortened by 4 bases and J by 7 bases, with 8 bases between the two germline ends. Germline V lookup: CDR1 MDHEN, CDR2 SYDVKM. The CDR3 is 11 amino acids. DNA of the CDR3: TGTGCCAGCAGTTCCGCCCTTGAGCAGTACTTC. The encoded protein is CASSSALEQYF.

The J gene is TRBJ2-7, the V gene TRBV11-1; no reliable D call. V lost 10 bases and J lost 0, with 13 bases in between. Germline CDR1 is SGHAT and CDR2 is FQDESV (reference sequence). CDR3 length equals 13 residues. The CDR3 region is CAIQDVSSYEQYF. The DNA of the CDR3 is TGTGCCATCCAAGATGTGAGCTCCTACGAGCAGTACTTC.

A few counts support this clonotype. V gene TRBV12-3 or TRBV12-4 combines with J gene TRBJ2-3; the match to TRBD2 covers 7 bases. The junction had 8 bases not matched to a gene; V was cut back by 10 bases and J by 4 bases. The CDR3 is 13 residues long. The CDR3 protein is CATRTSGSDTQYF. DNA for the CDR3: TGTGCCACTAGGACTAGTGGGTCAGATACGCAGTATTTT.

This clonotype was counted a few times. This chain links TRBV20-1 with TRBJ1-1; D remains unclear. Germline V lookup: CDR1 DFQATT, CDR2 SNEGSKA (reference sequence). V gave up 4 bases and J gave up 1 base, with 13 bases separating them. This CDR3 is 14 amino acids long. CDR3 protein: CSATPLQGNTEAFF. In DNA, the CDR3 is TGCAGTGCTACGCCCCTTCAAGGGAACACTGAAGCTTTCTTT.

The rearrangement joins TRBV3-1 to TRBJ2-3, with D possibly being TRBD2 (6 bases). This CDR3 comprises 17 residues. Germline values: CDR1 LGHDT, CDR2 YNNKEL (reference sequence). V dropped 2 bases and J dropped 0 bases, with 15 bases sitting between them. This CDR3 is CASSQLASGTSTDTQYF. CDR3 sequence (DNA): TGTGCCAGCAGCCAACTCGCATCCGGGACTAGCACAGATACGCAGTATTTT.

The rearrangement links TRBV13 to TRBJ2-2; D gene uncertain. Trimming removed 4 bases at V and 4 bases at J, with 10 bases between. In germline, CDR1 is PRHDT, CDR2 FYEKMQ (reference sequence). This CDR3 comprises 14 residues. CDR3 in DNA: TGTGCCAGCAGCTCCCTCCGACGCACCGGGGAGCTGTTTTTT. It translates to CASSSLRRTGELFF.

V gene TRBV6-5 combines with J gene TRBJ2-2, with TRBD2 identical over 12 bases. Germline values: CDR1 MNHEY, CDR2 SVGAGI. The J segment lost 2 bases and the V segment lost 2 bases, leaving 6 bases of the junction unmatched. This CDR3 is 18 amino acids long. This chain's CDR3 is CASSYPGTSGLNTGELFF. The DNA of the CDR3 is TGTGCCAGCAGTTACCCTGGGACTAGCGGGCTCAACACCGGGGAGCTGTTTTTT.

This chain's CDR3 is CASKQAGGPEDTQYF. The CDR3 region has the DNA TGTGCCAGCAAACAAGCGGGGGGGCCAGAAGATACGCAGTATTTT. V and J are TRBV6-1 and TRBJ2-3, with TRBD2 matching 10 bases. The CDR3 covers 15 residues. Germline CDR1 and CDR2: MNHNS and SASEGT. The V gene end was trimmed by 7 bases and the J gene end by 5 bases; junction bases not matched to a gene: 9.

This clonotype was detected ten times or more. The gene calls are TRBV4-1 and TRBJ2-1; TRBD1 matches at 11 bases. CDR3 size: 15 residues. Germline CDR1 and CDR2: MGHRA and YSYEKL. J was trimmed by 7 bases and V by 1 base; bases with no gene match: 3. CDR3 sequence: CASSQVGTGGNEQFF. The DNA for the CDR3 is TGCGCCAGCAGCCAAGTAGGGACAGGGGGAAATGAGCAGTTCTTC.

This sequence joins TRBV9 and TRBJ2-3; 7 nucleotides agree with TRBD1. The germline CDR1 and CDR2 sequences are SGDLS and YYNGEE. The CDR3 is 15 amino acids. The V and J ends lost 4 bases and 1 base, in that order; junction bases with no gene match: 6. The CDR3 protein is CASSSRGFGTDTQYF. The CDR3 coding sequence is TGTGCCAGCAGCTCCAGGGGGTTTGGCACAGATACGCAGTATTTT.

This clonotype was seen many times. An end of the junction differs from the germline gene, which may be a read error. This rearrangement joins TRBV7-2 to TRBJ2-3, with D possibly called TRBD1 or TRBD2 (7 bases each). The CDR3 length is 15 residues. Germline V lookup: CDR1 SGHTA, CDR2 FQGNSA. The CDR3: CASSLGGGGTDTQYF. The DNA for the CDR3 is TGCGCCAGCAGCTTGGGAGGGGGCGGGACAGATACGCAGTATTTT. The full variable domain, with the rest looked up from reference TRBV7-2 and TRBJ2-3, is GAGVSQSPSNKVTEKGKDVELRCDPISGHTALYWYRQSLGQGLEFLIYFQGNSAPDKSGLPSDRFSAERTGGSVSTLTIQRTQQEDSAVYLCASSLGGGGTDTQYFGPGTRLTVL.

This clonotype was seen at least ten times. This rearrangement joins TRBV28 to TRBJ1-6; D is uncertain. V lost 4 bases to trimming and J lost 0 bases, with 4 bases between them. The CDR3 totals 14 residues. Per the germline V gene, CDR1 is MDHEN and CDR2 is SYDVKM. This chain's CDR3 is CASSSSSYNSPLHF. In nucleotides, the CDR3 is TGTGCCAGCAGTTCGAGCTCCTATAATTCACCCCTCCACTTT.

This rearrangement joins TRBV20-1 to TRBJ2-7, with TRBD2 identical over 7 bases. With 5 bases clipped from V and 4 bases from J, the junction kept 14 bases outside the gene matches. CDR3 size: 15 residues. Per germline, CDR1 DFQATT and CDR2 SNEGSKA (reference sequence). The CDR3 bases are TGCAGTGCTGAACGCGCTAGCGGTCGCTGGTACGAGCAGTACTTC. Translation gives CSAERASGRWYEQYF.

There are a few counts of this clonotype. The chain combines TRBV9 with TRBJ1-1; D not resolved. V was trimmed by 0 bases and J by 0 bases, leaving 6 bases between them. The germline CDR1 and CDR2 sequences are SGDLS and YYNGEE. CDR3 length: 14 residues. Written as DNA, the CDR3 is TGTGCCAGCAGCGTAGGAGGTATGAACACTGAAGCTTTCTTT. Its translation: CASSVGGMNTEAFF.

V is TRBV27 and J is TRBJ2-1, with 11 bases fitting TRBD2. The CDR3 covers 17 residues. The V segment lost 3 bases and the J segment 5 bases; nucleotides outside the gene matches: 9. CDR1 and CDR2 (germline): MNHEY, SMNVEV (reference sequence). The CDR3 spells CASSFGLAGGTNNEQFF. CDR3 coding DNA: TGTGCCAGCAGTTTCGGTCTAGCGGGAGGCACAAACAATGAGCAGTTCTTC.

This clonotype occurred many times. The genes are TRBV20-1 and TRBJ1-5, with TRBD1 as a possible D gene (6 bases). Germline V CDR1 and CDR2: DFQATT, SNEGSKA (reference sequence). CDR3 size: 15 residues. V lost 6 bases, J lost 6 bases, and 21 bases lay in between. CDR3 amino acids: CSAPIGGGGGQPQHF. CDR3 bases: TGCAGTGCCCCCATAGGGGGGGGAGGAGGTCAGCCCCAGCATTTT.

This clonotype was found many times. V and J are TRBV4-1 and TRBJ1-1; maybe TRBD1 (5 bases). Germline assignment: CDR1 MGHRA and CDR2 YSYEKL. V lost 1 base and J lost 4, with 13 bases in between. The CDR3 loop spans 15 amino acids. This chain's CDR3 is CASSQVYGTSTEAFF. CDR3 sequence (DNA): TGCGCCAGCAGCCAAGTATACGGGACCAGCACTGAAGCTTTCTTT.

This clonotype showed up just a few times. This sequence joins TRBV29-1 and TRBJ2-1; 9 positions agree with TRBD2. This CDR3 contains 14 residues. V was pared by 2 bases and J by 10 bases, with 9 bases of the junction left unmatched. Germline V gene data show CDR1 as SQVTM and CDR2 as ANQGSEA. The CDR3 DNA reads TGCAGCGTTGAATTAGCGGGGGACAACAGGGAGCAGTTCTTC. Translation: CSVELAGDNREQFF.

This chain connects TRBV4-2 to TRBJ2-1; unclear D gene. Trimming removed 1 base at V and 0 bases at J, with 10 bases between. Germline V gene lookup returns CDR1 LGHNA and CDR2 YNFKEQ. This CDR3 region has 16 residues. The chain's CDR3 is CASSQGASASYNEQFF. The CDR3 DNA is TGTGCCAGCAGCCAAGGGGCTAGTGCCTCCTACAATGAGCAGTTCTTC.

This clonotype was picked up many times. This chain uses TRBV3-1 with TRBJ1-6; 9 nucleotides align to TRBD1. The germline gives CDR1 LGHDT, CDR2 YNNKEL (reference sequence). The CDR3 loop spans 13 amino acids. V lost 5 bases and J lost 7; bases outside the gene matches: 0. The CDR3 reads CASSGQGNSPLHF. CDR3 coding DNA: TGTGCCAGCAGCGGACAGGGGAATTCACCCCTCCACTTT.

The rearrangement joins TRBV5-6 to TRBJ1-2; D is possibly TRBD1 (6 bases). The CDR3 consists of 15 residues. V was pared by 0 bases and J by 8 bases, with 17 bases between. Per germline, CDR1 SGHDT and CDR2 YYEEEE. CDR3 sequence reads: CASSLGGALSGGYTF. The CDR3 DNA is TGTGCCAGCAGCTTGGGGGGGGCCCTATCCGGGGGCTACACCTTC.

The chain carries TRBV12-3 or TRBV12-4 and TRBJ2-5, with 14 bases that match TRBD2. Trimming at V came to 5 bases and at J to 4 bases, leaving 15 bases not matched to a gene. The CDR3 runs to 19 residues. CDR3 loop: CASSRPRGLAGGEGETQYF. The CDR3 DNA is TGTGCCAGCAGTCGTCCCCGAGGACTAGCGGGAGGCGAGGGAGAGACCCAGTACTTC.

This clonotype was found a few times. This chain connects TRBV7-8 to TRBJ2-2; 12 bases fit TRBD2. Germline V gene lookup returns CDR1 SGHVS and CDR2 FQNEAQ. Losses at the gene ends were 0 bases for V and 4 bases for J; bases not matched to a gene: 0. This CDR3 region has 16 residues. The CDR3 loop is CASSLALAGGTGELFF. The CDR3 DNA follows: TGTGCCAGCAGCTTAGCACTAGCGGGAGGCACCGGGGAGCTGTTTTTT.